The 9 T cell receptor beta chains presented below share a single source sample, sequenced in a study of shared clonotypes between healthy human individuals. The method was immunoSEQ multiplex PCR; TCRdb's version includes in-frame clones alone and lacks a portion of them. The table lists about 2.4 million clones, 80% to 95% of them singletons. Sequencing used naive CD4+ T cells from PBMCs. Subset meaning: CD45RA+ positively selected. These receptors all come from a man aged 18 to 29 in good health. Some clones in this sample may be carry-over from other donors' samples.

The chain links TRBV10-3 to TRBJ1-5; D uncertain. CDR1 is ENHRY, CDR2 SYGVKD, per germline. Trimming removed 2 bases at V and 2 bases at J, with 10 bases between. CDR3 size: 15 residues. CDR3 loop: CAISETNRGNQPQHF. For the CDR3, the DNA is TGTGCCATCAGTGAGACCAATCGAGGCAATCAGCCCCAGCATTTT.

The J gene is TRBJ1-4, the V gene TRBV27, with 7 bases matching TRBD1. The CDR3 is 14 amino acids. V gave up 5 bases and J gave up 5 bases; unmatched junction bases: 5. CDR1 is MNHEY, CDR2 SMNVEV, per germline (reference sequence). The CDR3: CASSRDSRNEKLFF. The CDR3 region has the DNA TGTGCCAGCAGTCGGGACAGCCGGAATGAAAAACTGTTTTTT.

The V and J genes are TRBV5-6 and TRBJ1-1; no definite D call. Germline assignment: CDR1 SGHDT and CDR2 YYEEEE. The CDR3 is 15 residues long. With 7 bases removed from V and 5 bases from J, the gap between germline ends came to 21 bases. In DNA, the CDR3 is TGTGCCAGCTACTTACCGGACCCAATGCTGACTGAAGCTTTCTTT. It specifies CASYLPDPMLTEAFF.

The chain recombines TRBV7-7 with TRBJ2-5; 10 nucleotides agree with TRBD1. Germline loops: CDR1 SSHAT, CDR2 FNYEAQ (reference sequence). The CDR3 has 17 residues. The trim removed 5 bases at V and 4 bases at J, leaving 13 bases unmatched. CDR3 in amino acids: CASSLIGFGQGGETQYF. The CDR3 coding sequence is TGTGCCAGCAGCCTTATCGGGTTCGGACAGGGGGGAGAGACCCAGTACTTC.

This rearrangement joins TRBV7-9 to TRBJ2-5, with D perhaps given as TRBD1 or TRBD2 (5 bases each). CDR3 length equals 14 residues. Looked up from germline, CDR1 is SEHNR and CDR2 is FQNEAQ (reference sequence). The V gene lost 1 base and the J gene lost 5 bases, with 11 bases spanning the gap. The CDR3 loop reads CASSLGGLRETQYF. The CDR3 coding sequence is TGTGCCAGCAGCTTAGGGGGGTTGCGCGAGACCCAGTACTTC.

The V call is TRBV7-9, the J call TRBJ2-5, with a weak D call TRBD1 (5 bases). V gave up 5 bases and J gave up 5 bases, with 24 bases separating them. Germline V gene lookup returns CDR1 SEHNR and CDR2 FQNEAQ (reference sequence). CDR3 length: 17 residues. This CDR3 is CASSPPRLVGKGETQYF. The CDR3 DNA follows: TGTGCCAGCAGCCCGCCCCGGTTAGTGGGGAAGGGGGAGACCCAGTACTTC.

CDR3 in DNA: TGTGCCAGCAGCTACTTAACGGTTGGGGCCGGGGCCAACGTCCTGACTTTC. Translation: CASSYLTVGAGANVLTF. The chain joins TRBV7-2 to TRBJ2-6; maybe TRBD1 (5 bases). CDR3 size: 17 residues. The V gene lost 4 bases and the J gene lost 4 bases, with 17 bases spanning the gap. Looked up from germline, CDR1 is SGHTA and CDR2 is FQGNSA.

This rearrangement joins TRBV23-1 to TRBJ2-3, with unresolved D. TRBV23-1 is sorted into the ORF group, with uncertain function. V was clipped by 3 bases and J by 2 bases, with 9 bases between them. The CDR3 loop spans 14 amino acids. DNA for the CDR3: TGCGCCAGCAGTCATCACATGACCACAGATACGCAGTATTTT. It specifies CASSHHMTTDTQYF.

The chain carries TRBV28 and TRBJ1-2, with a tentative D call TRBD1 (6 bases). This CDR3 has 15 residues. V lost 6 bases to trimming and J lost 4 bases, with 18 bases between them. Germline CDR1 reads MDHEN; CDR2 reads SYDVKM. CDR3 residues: CASRPPYRARYGYTF. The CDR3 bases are TGTGCCAGCAGACCGCCTTACAGGGCGCGCTATGGCTACACCTTC.